This T cell receptor beta chain was profiled in a study of cytomegalovirus exposure and HLA in healthy donors. PCR was performed using 60 Vbeta and 13 Jbeta primers. TCRdb's copy holds only in-frame clones and misses some; the assay was immunoSEQ multiplex PCR. The sample has about 120,000 clones; roughly 79% are singletons. The sample was PBMCs. This clonotype was obtained from a woman between 25 and 40 years old in good health and CMV-seronegative.

In nucleotides, the CDR3 is TGTGCCAGCACAGCGGGAGGTCGGAATACGCAGTATTTT. This gives the protein CASTAGGRNTQYF. The chain uses TRBV6-1 and TRBJ2-3; TRBD2 matches at 9 bases. The CDR3 covers 13 residues. Germline CDR1 reads MNHNS; CDR2 reads SASEGT. J lost 7 bases, V lost 7 bases, and 6 bases had no gene match.